This TCR beta chain derives from a study of T cell repertoires in cytomegalovirus infection. Overall study: CMV epitopes, recently identified HLA-C-restricted and well-studied HLA-B-restricted, were used.

MiXCR, applied by TCRdb to the reads, yields one record per CDR3 protein. The sample comprises fewer than 350,000 distinct CDR3 sequences, 25% to 35% of which are singletons, and 15% to 25% rests with the top ten. As regards this clonotype: Its specificity is unknown.

The origin of this receptor is a human donor in good health (CMV status not recorded). Some clones in this sample may be carry-over from other donors' samples. Material: cultured PBMCs, obtained from culture after CMV antigen stimulation.

The CDR3 sequence is CASSLTDTNDGELFF. DNA of the CDR3: TGTGCCAGCTCACTCACGGACACCAATGACGGGGAGCTGTTTTTT. The rearrangement joins TRBV18 to TRBJ2-2, with D possibly matching TRBD1 (5 bases). The CDR3 length is 15 residues. CDR1 is KGHSH and CDR2 is LQKENI in the germline V gene. The V end lost 4 bases, the J end lost 7 bases, and 16 bases lay between the germline ends.